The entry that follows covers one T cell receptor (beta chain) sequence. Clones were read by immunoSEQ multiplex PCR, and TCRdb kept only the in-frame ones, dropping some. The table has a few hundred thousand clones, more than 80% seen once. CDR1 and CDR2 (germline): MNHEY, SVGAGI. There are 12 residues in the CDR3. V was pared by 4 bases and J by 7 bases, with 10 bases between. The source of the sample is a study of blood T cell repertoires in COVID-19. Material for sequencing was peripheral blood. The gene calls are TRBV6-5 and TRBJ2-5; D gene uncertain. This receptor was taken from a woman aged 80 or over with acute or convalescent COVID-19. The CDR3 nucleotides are TGTGCCAGCAGTTCGACCCGAGGGACCCAGTACTTC. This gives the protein CASSSTRGTQYF.